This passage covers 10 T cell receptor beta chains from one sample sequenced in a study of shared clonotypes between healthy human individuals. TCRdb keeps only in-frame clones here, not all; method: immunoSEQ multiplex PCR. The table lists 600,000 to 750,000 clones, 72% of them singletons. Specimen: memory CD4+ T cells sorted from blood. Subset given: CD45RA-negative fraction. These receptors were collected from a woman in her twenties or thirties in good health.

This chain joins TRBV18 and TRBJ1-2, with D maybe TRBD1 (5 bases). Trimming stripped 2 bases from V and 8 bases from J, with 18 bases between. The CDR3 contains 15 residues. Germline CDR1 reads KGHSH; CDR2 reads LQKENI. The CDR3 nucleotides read TGTGCCAGCTCACCAAGGTCCCGGGACCTTGGAGGCTACACCTTC. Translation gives CASSPRSRDLGGYTF.

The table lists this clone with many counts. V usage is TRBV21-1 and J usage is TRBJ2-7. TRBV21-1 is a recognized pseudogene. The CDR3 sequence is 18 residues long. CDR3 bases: TGTGCCAGCAGCCCAAAAGAAATTAAGAGAGGGGACGCCTACGAGCAGTACTTC. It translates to CASSPKEIKRGDAYEQYF.

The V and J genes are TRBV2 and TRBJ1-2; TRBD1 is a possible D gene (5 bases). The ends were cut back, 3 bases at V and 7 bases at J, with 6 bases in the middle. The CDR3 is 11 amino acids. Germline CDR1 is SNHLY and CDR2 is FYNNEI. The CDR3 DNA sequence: TGTGCCAGCAGTGATGGGGGTGGCTACACCTTC. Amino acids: CASSDGGGYTF.

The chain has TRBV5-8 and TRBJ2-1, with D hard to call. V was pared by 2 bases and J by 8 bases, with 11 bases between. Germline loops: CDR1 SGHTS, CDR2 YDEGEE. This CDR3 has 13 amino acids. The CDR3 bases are TGTGCCAGCAGCTTAGCCCATATGGATGAGCAGTTCTTC. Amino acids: CASSLAHMDEQFF.

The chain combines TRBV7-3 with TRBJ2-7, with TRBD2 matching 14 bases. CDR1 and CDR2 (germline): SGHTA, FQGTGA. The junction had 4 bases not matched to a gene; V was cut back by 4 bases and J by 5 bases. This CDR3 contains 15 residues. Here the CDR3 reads CASSSGTSGSNEQYF. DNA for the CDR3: TGTGCCAGCAGCTCCGGGACTAGCGGGAGCAACGAGCAGTACTTC.

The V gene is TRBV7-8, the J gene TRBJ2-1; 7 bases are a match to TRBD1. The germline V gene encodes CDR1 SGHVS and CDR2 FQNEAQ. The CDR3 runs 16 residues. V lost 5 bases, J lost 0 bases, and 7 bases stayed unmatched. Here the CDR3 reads CASSIMTGTSYNEQFF. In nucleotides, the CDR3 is TGTGCCAGCAGCATCATGACAGGGACCTCCTACAATGAGCAGTTCTTC.

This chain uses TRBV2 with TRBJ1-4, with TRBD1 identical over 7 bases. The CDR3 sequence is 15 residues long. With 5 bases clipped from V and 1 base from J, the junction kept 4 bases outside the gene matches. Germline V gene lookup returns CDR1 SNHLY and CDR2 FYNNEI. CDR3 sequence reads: CASSSQGGTNEKLFF. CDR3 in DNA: TGTGCCAGCAGTTCTCAGGGGGGAACTAATGAAAAACTGTTTTTT.

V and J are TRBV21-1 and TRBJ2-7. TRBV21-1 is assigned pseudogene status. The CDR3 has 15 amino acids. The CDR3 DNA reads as TGTGCCAGCAGCTATATAATACACGTGTTAGACGAGCAGTACTTC. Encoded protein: CASSYIIHVLDEQYF.

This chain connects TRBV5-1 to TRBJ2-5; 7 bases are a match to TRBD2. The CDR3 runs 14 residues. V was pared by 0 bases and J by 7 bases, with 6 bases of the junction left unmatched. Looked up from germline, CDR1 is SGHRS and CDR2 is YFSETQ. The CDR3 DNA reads TGCGCCAGCAGCTTGGCCTCGGGGGGAGGGACCCAGTACTTC. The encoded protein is CASSLASGGGTQYF.

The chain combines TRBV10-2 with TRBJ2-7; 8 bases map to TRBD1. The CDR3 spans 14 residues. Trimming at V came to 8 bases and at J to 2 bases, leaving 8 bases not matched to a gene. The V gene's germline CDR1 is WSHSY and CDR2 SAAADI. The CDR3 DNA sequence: TGCGCCAGCGGCTCACAGGGGGTCCCCTACGAGCAGTACTTC. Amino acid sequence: CASGSQGVPYEQYF.